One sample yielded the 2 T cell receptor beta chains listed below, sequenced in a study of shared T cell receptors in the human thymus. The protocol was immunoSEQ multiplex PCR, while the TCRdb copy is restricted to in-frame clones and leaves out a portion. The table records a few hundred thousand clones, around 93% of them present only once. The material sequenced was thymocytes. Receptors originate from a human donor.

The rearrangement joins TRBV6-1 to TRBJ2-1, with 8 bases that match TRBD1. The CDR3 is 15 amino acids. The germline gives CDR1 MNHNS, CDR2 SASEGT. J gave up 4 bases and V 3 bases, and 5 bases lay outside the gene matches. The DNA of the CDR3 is TGTGCCAGCAGTGACGTGGGACAGGATTACAATGAGCAGTTCTTC. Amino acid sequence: CASSDVGQDYNEQFF.

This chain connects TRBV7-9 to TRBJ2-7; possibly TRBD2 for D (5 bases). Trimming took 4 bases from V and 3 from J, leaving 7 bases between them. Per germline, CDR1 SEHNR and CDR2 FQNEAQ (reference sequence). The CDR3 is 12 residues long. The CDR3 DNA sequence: TGTGCCAGCAGCTCGACTAACTACGAGCAGTACTTC. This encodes CASSSTNYEQYF. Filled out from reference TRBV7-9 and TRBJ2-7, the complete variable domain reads DTGVSQNPRHKITKRGQNVTFRCDPISEHNRLYWYRQTLGQGPEFLTYFQNEAQLEKSRLLSDRFSAERPKGSFSTLEIQRTEQGDSAMYLCASSSTNYEQYFGPGTRLTVT.